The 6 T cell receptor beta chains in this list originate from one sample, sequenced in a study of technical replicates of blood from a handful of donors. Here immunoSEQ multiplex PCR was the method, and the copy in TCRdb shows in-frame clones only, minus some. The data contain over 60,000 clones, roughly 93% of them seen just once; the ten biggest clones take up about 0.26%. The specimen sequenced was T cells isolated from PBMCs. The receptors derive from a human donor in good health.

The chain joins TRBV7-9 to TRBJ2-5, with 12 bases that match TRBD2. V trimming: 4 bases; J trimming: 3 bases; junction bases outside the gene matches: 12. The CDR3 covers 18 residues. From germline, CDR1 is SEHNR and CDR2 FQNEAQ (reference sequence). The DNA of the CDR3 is TGTGCCAGCAGCTCTACTGCTTCTCTAGCGGGGGGGAAAGAGACCCAGTACTTC. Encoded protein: CASSSTASLAGGKETQYF.

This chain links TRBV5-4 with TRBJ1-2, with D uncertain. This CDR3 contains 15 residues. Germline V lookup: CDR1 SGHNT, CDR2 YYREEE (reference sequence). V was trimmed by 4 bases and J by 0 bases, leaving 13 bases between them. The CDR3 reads CASSPVADSNYGYTF. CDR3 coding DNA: TGTGCCAGCAGCCCCGTTGCAGACTCTAACTATGGCTACACCTTC.

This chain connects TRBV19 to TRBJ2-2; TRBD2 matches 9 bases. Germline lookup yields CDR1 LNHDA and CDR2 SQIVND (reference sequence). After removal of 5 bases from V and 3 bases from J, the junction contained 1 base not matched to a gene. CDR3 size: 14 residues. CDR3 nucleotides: TGTGCCAGTAGTGGGACTAGCCACACCGGGGAGCTGTTTTTT. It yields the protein CASSGTSHTGELFF.

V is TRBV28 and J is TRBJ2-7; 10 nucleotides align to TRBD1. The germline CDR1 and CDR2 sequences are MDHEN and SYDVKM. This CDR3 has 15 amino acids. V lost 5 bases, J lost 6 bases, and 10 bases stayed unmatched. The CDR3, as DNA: TGTGCCAGCAGTACCCTCCCGGGACAGGGGCCCGAGCAGTACTTC. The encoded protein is CASSTLPGQGPEQYF. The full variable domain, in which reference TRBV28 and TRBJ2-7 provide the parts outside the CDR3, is DVKVTQSSRYLVKRTGEKVFLECVQDMDHENMFWYRQDPGLGLRLIYFSYDVKMKEKGDIPEGYSVSREKKERFSLILESASTNQTSMYLCASSTLPGQGPEQYFGPGTRLTVT.

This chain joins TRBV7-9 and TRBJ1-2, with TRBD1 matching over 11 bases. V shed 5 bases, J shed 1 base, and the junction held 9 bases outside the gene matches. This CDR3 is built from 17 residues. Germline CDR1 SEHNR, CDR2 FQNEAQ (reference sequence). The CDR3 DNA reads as TGTGCCAGCAGCCCGGGACAGGGGGAAGACGATAACTATGGCTACACCTTC. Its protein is CASSPGQGEDDNYGYTF.

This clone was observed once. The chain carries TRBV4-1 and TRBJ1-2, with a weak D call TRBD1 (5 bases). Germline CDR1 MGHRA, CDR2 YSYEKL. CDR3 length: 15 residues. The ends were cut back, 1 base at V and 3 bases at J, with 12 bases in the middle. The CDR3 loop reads CASSQGRQTYYGYTF. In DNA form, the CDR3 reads TGCGCCAGCAGCCAAGGGCGACAGACATACTATGGCTACACCTTC.